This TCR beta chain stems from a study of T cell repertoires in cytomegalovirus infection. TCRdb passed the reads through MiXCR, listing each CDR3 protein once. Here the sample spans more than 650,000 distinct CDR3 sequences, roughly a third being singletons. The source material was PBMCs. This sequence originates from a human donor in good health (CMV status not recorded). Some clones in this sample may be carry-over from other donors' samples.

CDR3 loop: CASSLKLGSAGYTF. In nucleotides, the CDR3 is TGTGCCAGCAGTTTAAAATTAGGATCTGCTGGCTACACCTTC. The gene calls are TRBV28 and TRBJ1-2; D ambiguous. The CDR3 covers 14 residues. The ends were cut back, 2 bases at V and 7 bases at J, with 14 bases in the middle. CDR1 is MDHEN, CDR2 SYDVKM, per germline.